This TCR beta chain originates from a study of cytomegalovirus exposure and HLA in healthy donors. Study-level background: From HLA-typed donors, an early data release held tens of millions of unique TCRs.

Study-level points and caveats: Immune exposure information available was restricted to CMV serostatus. Later analysis identified a missense DCLRE1C variant that was linked to TCR beta V- and J-gene trimming. Among the CMV-associated chains, a few were confirmed in vitro as specific for CMV antigens.

Use of 60 Vbeta and 13 Jbeta primers characterized the PCR. Method: immunoSEQ multiplex PCR; TCRdb's copy keeps in-frame clones and lacks some. Of approximately 150,000 clones in the sample, 60% to 80% are singletons; the top ten hold 0.94%. With regard to this clone: Its antigen is currently unknown.

J lost 2 bases, V lost 1 base, and 8 bases had no gene match. The CDR3 loop spans 16 amino acids. CDR1 is SGHRS, CDR2 YFSETQ, per germline. Sequencing was performed on PBMCs. This sequence originates from a woman aged 60-75 years in good health and CMV-seronegative. This chain uses TRBV5-1 with TRBJ1-2; 7 nucleotides agree with TRBD1. The chain's CDR3 is CASSLTRDRVNYGYTF. CDR3 nucleotide sequence: TGCGCCAGCAGCTTGACCCGGGACAGAGTGAACTATGGCTACACCTTC.